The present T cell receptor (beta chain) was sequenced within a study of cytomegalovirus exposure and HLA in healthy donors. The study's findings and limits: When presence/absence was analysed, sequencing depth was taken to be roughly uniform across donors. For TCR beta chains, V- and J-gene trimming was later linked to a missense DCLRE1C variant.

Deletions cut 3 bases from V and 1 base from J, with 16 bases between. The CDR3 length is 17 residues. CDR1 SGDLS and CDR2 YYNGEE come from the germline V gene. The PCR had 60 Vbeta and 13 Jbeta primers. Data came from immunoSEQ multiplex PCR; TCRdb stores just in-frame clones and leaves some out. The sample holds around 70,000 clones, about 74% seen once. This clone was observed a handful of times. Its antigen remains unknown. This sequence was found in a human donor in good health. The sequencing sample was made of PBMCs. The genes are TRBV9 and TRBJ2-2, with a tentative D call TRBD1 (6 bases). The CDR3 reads CASSGSRGSGNTGELFF. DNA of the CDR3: TGTGCCAGCAGCGGAAGCAGGGGCAGTGGGAACACCGGGGAGCTGTTTTTT.